This T cell receptor (beta chain) comes out of a study of identifying expanded T cells in peripheral blood. This clone was observed a single time. Its antigen is still unknown. The CDR3 totals 11 residues. The germline V gene has CDR1 SGHVS and CDR2 FQNEAQ. Trimming took 3 bases from V and 6 from J, leaving 4 bases between them. General study results and limits: Across healthy donors, higher total template counts meant significantly greater roughly two-week count variance. Over around two and four weeks, about 17 and 20 clones changed, versus approximately 1.1 between replicates.

Collection occurred without any documented infections or immune events in donors. The data were produced by immunoSEQ multiplex PCR, yet TCRdb's version contains in-frame clones alone and is incomplete. The sample lists about 91,000 clones, almost 90% occurring once. What was sequenced was blood. The chain uses TRBV7-8 and TRBJ2-3, with D uncertain. The source of this sequence is a person aged 18 to 70 in good health. Here the CDR3 reads CASSFQDTQYF. The CDR3 nucleotides are TGTGCCAGCAGCTTTCAGGATACGCAGTATTTT.